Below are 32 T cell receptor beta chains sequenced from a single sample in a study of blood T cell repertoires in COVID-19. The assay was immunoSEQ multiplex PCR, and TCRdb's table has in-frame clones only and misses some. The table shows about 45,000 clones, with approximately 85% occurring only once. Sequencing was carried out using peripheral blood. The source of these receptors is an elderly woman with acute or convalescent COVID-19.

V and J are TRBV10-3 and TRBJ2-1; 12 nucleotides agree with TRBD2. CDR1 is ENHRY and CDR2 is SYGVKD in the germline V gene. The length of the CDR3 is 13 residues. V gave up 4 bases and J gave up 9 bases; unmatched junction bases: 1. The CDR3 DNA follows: TGTGCCATCAGTGGGACTAGCGGGATTGAGCAGTTCTTC. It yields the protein CAISGTSGIEQFF.

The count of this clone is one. CDR3 protein: CASSLYSRMSEAFF. In DNA form, the CDR3 reads TGTGCCAGCAGTTTGTACAGCCGAATGTCTGAAGCTTTCTTT. The chain couples TRBV28 to TRBJ1-1; the D is unclear. Germline V gene data show CDR1 as MDHEN and CDR2 as SYDVKM. The length of the CDR3 is 14 residues. The V gene lost 3 bases and the J gene lost 6 bases, with 14 bases spanning the gap.

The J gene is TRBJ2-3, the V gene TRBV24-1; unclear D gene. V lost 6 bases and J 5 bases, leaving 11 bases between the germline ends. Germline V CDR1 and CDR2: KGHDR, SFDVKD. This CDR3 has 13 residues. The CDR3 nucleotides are TGTGCCACCAGTCCCGCCAACTTAGATACGCAGTATTTT. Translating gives CATSPANLDTQYF.

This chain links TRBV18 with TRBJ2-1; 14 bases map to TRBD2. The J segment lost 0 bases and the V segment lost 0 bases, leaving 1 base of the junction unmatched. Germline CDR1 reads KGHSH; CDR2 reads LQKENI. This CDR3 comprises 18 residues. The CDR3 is CASSPPGTSGSSYNEQFF. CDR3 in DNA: TGTGCCAGCTCACCACCGGGGACTAGCGGGAGCTCCTACAATGAGCAGTTCTTC. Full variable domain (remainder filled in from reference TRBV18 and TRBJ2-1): NAGVMQNPRHLVRRRGQEARLRCSPMKGHSHVYWYRQLPEEGLKFMVYLQKENIIDESGMPKERFSAEFPKEGPSILRIQQVVRGDSAAYFCASSPPGTSGSSYNEQFFGPGTRLTVL.

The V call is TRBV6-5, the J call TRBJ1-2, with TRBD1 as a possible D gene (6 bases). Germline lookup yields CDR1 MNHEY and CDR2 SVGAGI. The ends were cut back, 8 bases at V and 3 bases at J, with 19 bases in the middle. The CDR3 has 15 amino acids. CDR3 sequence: CASPKFTGIDYGYTF. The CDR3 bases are TGTGCCAGCCCAAAGTTCACAGGGATAGACTATGGCTACACCTTC.

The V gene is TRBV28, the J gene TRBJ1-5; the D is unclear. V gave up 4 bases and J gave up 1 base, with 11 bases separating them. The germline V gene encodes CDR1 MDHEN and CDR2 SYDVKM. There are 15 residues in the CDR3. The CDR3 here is CASSSGGLSNQPQHF. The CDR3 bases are TGTGCCAGCAGTTCCGGAGGGCTCAGCAATCAGCCCCAGCATTTT.

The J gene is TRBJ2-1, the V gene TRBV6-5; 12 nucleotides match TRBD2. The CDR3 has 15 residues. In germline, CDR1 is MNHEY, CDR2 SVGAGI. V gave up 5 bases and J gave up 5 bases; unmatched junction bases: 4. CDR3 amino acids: CASSPLAGGDNEQFF. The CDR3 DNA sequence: TGTGCCAGCAGTCCTCTAGCGGGAGGGGACAATGAGCAGTTCTTC.

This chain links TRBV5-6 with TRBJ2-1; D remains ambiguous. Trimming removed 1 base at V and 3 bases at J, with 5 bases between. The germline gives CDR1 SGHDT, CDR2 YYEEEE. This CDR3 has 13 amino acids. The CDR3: CASSLRLYNEQFF. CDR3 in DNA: TGTGCCAGCAGCTTGAGACTCTACAATGAGCAGTTCTTC. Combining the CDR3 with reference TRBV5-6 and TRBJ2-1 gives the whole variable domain DAGVTQSPTHLIKTRGQQVTLRCSPKSGHDTVSWYQQALGQGPQFIFQYYEEEERQRGNFPDRFSGHQFPNYSSELNVNALLLGDSALYLCASSLRLYNEQFFGPGTRLTVL.

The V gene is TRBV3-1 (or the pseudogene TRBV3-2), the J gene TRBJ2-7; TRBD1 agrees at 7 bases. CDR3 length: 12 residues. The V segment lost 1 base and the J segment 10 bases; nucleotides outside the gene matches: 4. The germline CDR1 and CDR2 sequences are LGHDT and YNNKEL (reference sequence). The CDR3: CASSQGAGGQYF. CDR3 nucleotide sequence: TGTGCCAGCAGCCAAGGAGCAGGGGGTCAGTACTTC.

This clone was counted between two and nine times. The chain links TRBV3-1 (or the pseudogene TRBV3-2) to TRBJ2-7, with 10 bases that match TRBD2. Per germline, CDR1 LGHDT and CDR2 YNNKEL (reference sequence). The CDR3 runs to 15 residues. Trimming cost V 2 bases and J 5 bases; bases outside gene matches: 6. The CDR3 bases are TGTGCCAGCAGCCAACGTCTAGCGGGAGTAAACGAGCAGTACTTC. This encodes CASSQRLAGVNEQYF.

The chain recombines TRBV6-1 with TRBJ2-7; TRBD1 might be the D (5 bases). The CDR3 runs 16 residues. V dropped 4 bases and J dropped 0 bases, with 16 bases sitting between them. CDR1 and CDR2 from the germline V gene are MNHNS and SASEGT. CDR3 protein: CASSAYGLGVSYEQYF. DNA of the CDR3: TGTGCCAGCAGTGCCTATGGTCTAGGGGTCTCCTACGAGCAGTACTTC.

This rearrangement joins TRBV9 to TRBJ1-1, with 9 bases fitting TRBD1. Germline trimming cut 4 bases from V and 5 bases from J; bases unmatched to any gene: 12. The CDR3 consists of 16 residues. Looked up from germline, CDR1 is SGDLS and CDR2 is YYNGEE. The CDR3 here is CASSPPPGQGRTEAFF. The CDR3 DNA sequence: TGTGCCAGCAGCCCTCCCCCGGGACAGGGTAGGACTGAAGCTTTCTTT.

The CDR3 DNA is TGTGCCAGCAGCTTATACTATTACGAGCAGTACTTC. Protein sequence: CASSLYYYEQYF. The J gene is TRBJ2-7, the V gene TRBV11-2; D uncertain. The V and J ends lost 2 bases and 4 bases respectively, with 6 bases between them. The CDR3 is 12 residues long. Germline lookup yields CDR1 SGHAT and CDR2 FQNNGV.

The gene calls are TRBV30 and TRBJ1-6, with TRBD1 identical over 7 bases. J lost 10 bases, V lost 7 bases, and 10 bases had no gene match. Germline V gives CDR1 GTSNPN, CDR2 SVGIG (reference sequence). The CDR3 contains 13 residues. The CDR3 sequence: CAYHRGGGSPLHF. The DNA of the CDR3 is TGTGCCTACCACAGGGGTGGAGGATCACCCCTCCACTTT.

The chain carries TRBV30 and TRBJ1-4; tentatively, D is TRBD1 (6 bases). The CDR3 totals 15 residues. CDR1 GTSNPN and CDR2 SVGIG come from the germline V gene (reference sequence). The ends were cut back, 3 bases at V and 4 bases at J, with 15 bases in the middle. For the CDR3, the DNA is TGTGCCTGGAGCCTAACCCAGGGGAATAATGAAAAACTGTTTTTT. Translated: CAWSLTQGNNEKLFF.

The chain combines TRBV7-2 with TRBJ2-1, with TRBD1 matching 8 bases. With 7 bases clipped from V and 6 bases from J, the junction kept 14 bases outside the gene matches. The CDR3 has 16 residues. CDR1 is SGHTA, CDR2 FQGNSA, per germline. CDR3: CASKSNVGQGANEQFF. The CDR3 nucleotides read TGTGCCAGCAAATCCAACGTCGGGCAGGGGGCCAATGAGCAGTTCTTC.

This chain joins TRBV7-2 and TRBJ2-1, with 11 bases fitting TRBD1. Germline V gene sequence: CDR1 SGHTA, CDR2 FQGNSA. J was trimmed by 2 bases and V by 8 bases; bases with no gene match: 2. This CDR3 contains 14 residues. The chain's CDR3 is CASGGQGAYNEQFF. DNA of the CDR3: TGTGCCAGCGGGGGACAGGGGGCCTACAATGAGCAGTTCTTC.

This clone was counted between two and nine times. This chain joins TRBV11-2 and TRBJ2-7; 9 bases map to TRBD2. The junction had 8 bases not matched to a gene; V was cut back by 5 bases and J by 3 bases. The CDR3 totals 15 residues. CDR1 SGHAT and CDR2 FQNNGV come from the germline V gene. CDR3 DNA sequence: TGTGCCAGCAGCGAGACTAGCGGAGGAATCTACGAGCAGTACTTC. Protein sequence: CASSETSGGIYEQYF.

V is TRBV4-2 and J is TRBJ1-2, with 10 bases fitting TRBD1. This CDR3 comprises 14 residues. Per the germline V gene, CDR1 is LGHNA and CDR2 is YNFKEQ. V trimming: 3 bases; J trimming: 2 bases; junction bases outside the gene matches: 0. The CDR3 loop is CASSQDRGNYGYTF. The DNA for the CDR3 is TGTGCCAGCAGCCAGGACAGGGGGAACTATGGCTACACCTTC.

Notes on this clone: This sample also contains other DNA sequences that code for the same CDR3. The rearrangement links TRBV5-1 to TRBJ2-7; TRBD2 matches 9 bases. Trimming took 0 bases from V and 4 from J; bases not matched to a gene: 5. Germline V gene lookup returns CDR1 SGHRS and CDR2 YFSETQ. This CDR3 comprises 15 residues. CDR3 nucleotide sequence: TGCGCCAGCAGCTTGGTTAGCGGGAGCTCATACGAGCAGTACTTC. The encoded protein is CASSLVSGSSYEQYF.

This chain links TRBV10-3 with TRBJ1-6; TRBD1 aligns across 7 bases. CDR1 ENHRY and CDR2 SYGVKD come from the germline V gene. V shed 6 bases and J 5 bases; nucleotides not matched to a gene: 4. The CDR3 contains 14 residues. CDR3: CAIRGTDNNSPLHF. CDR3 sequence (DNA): TGTGCCATCAGAGGGACAGATAATAATTCACCCCTCCACTTT.

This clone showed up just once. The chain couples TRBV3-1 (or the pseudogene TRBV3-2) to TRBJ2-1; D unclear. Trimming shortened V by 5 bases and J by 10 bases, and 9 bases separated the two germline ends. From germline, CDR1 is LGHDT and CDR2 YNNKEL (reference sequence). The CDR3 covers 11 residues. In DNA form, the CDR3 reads TGTGCCAGCAGCTCCAGTCAGGAGCAGTTCTTC. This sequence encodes CASSSSQEQFF.

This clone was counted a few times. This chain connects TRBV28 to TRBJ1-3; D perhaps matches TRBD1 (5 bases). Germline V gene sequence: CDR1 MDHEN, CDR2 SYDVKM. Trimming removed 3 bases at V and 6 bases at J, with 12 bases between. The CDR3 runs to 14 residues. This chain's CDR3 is CASSLGQGINTIYF. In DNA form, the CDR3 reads TGTGCCAGCAGTTTGGGGCAAGGGATAAACACCATATATTTT.

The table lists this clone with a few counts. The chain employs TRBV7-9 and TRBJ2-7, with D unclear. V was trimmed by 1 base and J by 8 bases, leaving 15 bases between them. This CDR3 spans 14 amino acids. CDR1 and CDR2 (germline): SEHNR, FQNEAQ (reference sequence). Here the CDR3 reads CASSLETLSRKQYF. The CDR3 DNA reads TGTGCCAGCAGCTTAGAGACACTGAGTAGGAAGCAGTACTTC.

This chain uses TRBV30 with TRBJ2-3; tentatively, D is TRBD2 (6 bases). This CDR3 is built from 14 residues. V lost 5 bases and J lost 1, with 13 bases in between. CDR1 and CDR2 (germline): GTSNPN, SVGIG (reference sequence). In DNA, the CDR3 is TGTGCCTGGGGGGACTGGGCGGGCACAGATACGCAGTATTTT. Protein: CAWGDWAGTDTQYF. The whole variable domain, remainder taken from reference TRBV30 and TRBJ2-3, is SQTIHQWPATLVQPVGSPLSLECTVEGTSNPNLYWYRQAAGRGLQLLFYSVGIGQISSEVPQNLSASRPQDRQFILSSKKLLLSDSGFYLCAWGDWAGTDTQYFGPGTRLTVL.

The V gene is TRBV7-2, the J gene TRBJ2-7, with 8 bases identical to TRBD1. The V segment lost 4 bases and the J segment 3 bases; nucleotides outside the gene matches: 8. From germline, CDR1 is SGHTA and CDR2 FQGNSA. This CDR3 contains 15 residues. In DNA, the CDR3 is TGTGCCAGCAGCTCCTCAGGGGGCTCTTACTACGAGCAGTACTTC. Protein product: CASSSSGGSYYEQYF.

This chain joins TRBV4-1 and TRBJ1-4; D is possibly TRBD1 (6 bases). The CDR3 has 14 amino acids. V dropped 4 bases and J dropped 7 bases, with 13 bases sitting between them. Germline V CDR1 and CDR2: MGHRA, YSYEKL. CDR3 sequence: CASSLGQWREKLFF. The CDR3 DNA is TGCGCCAGCAGCCTAGGACAGTGGCGTGAAAAACTGTTTTTT.

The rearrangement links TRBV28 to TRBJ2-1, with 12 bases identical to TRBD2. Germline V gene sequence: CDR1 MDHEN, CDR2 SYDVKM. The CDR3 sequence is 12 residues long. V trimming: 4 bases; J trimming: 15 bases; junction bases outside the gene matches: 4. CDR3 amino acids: CASSSSGRGGFF. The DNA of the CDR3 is TGTGCCAGCAGTTCTAGCGGGAGGGGAGGGTTCTTC.

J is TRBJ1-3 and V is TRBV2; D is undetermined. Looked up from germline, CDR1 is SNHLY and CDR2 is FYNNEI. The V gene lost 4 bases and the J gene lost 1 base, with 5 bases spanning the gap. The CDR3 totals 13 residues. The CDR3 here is CASSALSGNTIYF. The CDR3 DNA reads TGTGCCAGCAGTGCATTGTCTGGAAACACCATATATTTT.

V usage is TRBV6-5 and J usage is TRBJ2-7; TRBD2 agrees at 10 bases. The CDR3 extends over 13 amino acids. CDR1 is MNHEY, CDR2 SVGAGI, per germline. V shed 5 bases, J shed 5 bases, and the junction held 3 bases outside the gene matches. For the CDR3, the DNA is TGTGCCAGCAGTAAGCGGGAGGGCGACGAGCAGTACTTC. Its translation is CASSKREGDEQYF.

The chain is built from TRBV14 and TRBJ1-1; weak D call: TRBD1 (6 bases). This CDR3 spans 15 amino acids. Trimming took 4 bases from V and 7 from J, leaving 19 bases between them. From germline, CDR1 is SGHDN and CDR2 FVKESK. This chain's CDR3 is CASSPLGGPRGEAFF. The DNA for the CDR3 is TGTGCCAGCAGCCCGCTTGGGGGCCCCCGAGGTGAAGCTTTCTTT.

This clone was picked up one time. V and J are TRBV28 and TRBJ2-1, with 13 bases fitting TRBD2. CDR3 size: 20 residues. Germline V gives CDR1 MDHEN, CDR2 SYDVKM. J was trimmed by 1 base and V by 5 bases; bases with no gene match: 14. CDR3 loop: CASSPGTSGTGGKSYNEQFF. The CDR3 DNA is TGTGCCAGCAGTCCCGGGACTAGCGGGACGGGAGGAAAGTCCTACAATGAGCAGTTCTTC.